This T cell receptor (beta chain) was captured by sequencing in a study of blood T cells in healthy people across ages. Regarding this clonotype: As yet, its antigen is unknown.

A second about 7 to 12 cycle PCR used barcoded and J-beta primers. MiXCR was run by TCRdb on the 5' RACE reads, yielding one entry per CDR3 protein. The data show roughly 900,000 distinct CDR3 sequences, around 48% seen once. The CDR3 is 17 residues long. Trimming removed 0 bases at V and 0 bases at J, with 14 bases between. Germline CDR1 and CDR2: MNHNY and SVGAGI (reference sequence). Whole-study results and caveats: TCR beta diversity correlated strongly with naive T cell percentage. Changes in expanded clonotypes were possibly confounded, as the CMV status of donors was unknown. More naive CD4+ cells and higher diversity marked long-lived donors relative to aged donors.

This sequence was found in a man aged 25 to 45 in good health. The source material was blood. The chain joins TRBV6-6 to TRBJ1-2, with TRBD1 as a possible D gene (5 bases). This chain's CDR3 is CASSYSPGESPNYGYTF. The CDR3 nucleotides are TGTGCCAGCAGTTACTCGCCGGGGGAGAGCCCTAACTATGGCTACACCTTC.